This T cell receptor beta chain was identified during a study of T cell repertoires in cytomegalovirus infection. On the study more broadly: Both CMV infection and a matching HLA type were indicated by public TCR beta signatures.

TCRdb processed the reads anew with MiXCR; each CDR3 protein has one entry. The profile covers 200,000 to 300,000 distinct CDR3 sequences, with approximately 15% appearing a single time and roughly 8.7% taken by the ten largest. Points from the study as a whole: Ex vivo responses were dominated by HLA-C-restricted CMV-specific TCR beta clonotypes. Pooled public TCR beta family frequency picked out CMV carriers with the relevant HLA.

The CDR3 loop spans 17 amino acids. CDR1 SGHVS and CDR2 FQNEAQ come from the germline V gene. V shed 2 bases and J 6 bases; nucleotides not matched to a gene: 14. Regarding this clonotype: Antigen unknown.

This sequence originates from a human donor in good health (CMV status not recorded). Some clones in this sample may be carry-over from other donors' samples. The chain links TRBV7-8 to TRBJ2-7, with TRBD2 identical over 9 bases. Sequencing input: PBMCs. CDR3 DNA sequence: TGTGCCAGCAGCTTACTCTCTTGGATAGCGGGAGCCGGCGAGCAGTACTTC. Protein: CASSLLSWIAGAGEQYF. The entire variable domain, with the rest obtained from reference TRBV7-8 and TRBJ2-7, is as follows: GAGVSQSPRYKVAKRGQDVALRCDPISGHVSLFWYQQALGQGPEFLTYFQNEAQLDKSGLPSDRFFAERPEGSVSTLKIQRTQQEDSAVYLCASSLLSWIAGAGEQYFGPGTRLTVT.